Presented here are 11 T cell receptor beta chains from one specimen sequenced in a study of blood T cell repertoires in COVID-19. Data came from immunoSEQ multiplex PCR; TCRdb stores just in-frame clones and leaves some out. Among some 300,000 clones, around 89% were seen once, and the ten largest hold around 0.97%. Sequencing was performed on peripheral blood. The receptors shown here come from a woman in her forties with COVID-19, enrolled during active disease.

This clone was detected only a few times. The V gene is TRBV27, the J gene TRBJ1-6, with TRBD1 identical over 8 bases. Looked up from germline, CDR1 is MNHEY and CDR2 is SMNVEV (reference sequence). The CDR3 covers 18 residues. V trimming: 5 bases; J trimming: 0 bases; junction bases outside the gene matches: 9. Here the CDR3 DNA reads TGTGCCAGCAGTCCCCAGAGGACAGGGAGCTCCTATAATTCACCCCTCCACTTT. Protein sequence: CASSPQRTGSSYNSPLHF.

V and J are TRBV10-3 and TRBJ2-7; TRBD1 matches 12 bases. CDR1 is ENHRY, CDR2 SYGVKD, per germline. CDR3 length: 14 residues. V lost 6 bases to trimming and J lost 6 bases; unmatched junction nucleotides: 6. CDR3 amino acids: CAISDRDRGREQYF. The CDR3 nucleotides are TGTGCCATCAGCGACCGGGACAGGGGGCGCGAGCAGTACTTC.

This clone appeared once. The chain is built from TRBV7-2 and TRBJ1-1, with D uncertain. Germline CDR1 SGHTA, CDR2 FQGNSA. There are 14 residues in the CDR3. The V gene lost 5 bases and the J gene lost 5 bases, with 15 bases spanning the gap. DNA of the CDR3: TGTGCCAGCAGCCCCCTTTCCGCTAATACTGAAGCTTTCTTT. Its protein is CASSPLSANTEAFF.

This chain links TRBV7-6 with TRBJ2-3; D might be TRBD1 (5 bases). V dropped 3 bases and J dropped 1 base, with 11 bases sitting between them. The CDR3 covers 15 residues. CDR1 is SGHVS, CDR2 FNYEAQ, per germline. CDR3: CASSFGALGTDTQYF. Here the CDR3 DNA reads TGTGCCAGCAGCTTTGGGGCGCTGGGCACAGATACGCAGTATTTT.

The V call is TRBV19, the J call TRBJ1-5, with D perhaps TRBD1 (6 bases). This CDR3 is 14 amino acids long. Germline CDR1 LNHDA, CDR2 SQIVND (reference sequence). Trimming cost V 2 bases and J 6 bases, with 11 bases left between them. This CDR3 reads CASSIITGTQPQHF. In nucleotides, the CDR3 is TGTGCCAGTAGTATAATTACAGGGACTCAGCCCCAGCATTTT.

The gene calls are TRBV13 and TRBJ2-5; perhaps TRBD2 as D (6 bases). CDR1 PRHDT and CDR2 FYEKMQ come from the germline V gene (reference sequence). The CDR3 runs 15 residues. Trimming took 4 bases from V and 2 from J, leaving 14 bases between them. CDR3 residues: CASSSNRGLQETQYF. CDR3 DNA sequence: TGTGCCAGCAGCTCAAACCGGGGGTTACAAGAGACCCAGTACTTC.

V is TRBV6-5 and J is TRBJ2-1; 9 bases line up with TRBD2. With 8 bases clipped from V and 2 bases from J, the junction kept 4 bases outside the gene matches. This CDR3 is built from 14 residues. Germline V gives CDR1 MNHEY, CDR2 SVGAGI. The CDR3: CASRRGGTYNEQFF. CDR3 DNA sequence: TGTGCCAGCCGGCGGGGGGGAACCTACAATGAGCAGTTCTTC.

The CDR3 sequence is CASSMFRGFAAKNIQYF. DNA for the CDR3: TGTGCCAGCAGCATGTTTCGGGGGTTTGCGGCCAAAAACATTCAGTACTTC. The gene calls are TRBV28 and TRBJ2-4; D may be TRBD2 (6 bases). The germline V and J ends were trimmed by 6 bases and 1 base, with 19 bases remaining between them. CDR3 length: 17 residues. Germline V gene sequence: CDR1 MDHEN, CDR2 SYDVKM.

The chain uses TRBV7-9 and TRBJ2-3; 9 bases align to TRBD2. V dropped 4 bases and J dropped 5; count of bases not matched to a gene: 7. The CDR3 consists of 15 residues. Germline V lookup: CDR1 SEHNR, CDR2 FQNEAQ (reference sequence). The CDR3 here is CASSWLAGARDTQYF. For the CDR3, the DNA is TGTGCCAGCAGCTGGTTAGCGGGAGCGAGAGATACGCAGTATTTT.

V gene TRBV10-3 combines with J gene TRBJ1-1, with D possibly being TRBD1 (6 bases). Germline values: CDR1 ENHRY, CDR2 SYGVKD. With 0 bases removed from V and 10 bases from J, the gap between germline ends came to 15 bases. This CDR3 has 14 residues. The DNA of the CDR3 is TGTGCCATCAGTGAGTCGAGGGCAGGGGCGGGAGCTTTCTTT. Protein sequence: CAISESRAGAGAFF.

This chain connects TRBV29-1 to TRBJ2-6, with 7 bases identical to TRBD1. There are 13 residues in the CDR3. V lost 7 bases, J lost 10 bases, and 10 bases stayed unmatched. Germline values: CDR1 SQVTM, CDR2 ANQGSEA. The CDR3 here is CSAGYRGGNVLTF. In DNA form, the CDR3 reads TGCAGCGCCGGATACAGGGGCGGTAACGTCCTGACTTTC.